This TCR beta chain was sequenced during a study of T cells after posttransplantation cyclophosphamide. Study results and caveats: Donor CD8+ memory clones often dominated recipient blood repertoires at later times. TRB clonality was highly associated with recipient CMV seropositivity and reactivation.

Some clones are missing from TCRdb's copy, which holds only in-frame ones; the method was immunoSEQ multiplex PCR. This sample shows around 35,000 clones and no singletons; 6.7% rests with the ten largest. This clone was found many times. The antigen remains unidentified. The CDR3 spans 16 residues. The germline CDR1 and CDR2 sequences are LNHDA and SQIVND (reference sequence). Trimming took off 5 bases at V and 3 bases at J, with 19 bases between the two ends. Sample: PBMCs. This TCR derives from a woman aged 50 to 60 in good health and a related stem cell transplant donor. The rearrangement links TRBV19 to TRBJ1-1; TRBD1 is a possible D gene (5 bases). The CDR3 DNA reads as TGTGCCAGTAGTGCGGGGCCCGCGCAGTTGTACACTGAAGCTTTCTTT. Amino acid sequence: CASSAGPAQLYTEAFF.